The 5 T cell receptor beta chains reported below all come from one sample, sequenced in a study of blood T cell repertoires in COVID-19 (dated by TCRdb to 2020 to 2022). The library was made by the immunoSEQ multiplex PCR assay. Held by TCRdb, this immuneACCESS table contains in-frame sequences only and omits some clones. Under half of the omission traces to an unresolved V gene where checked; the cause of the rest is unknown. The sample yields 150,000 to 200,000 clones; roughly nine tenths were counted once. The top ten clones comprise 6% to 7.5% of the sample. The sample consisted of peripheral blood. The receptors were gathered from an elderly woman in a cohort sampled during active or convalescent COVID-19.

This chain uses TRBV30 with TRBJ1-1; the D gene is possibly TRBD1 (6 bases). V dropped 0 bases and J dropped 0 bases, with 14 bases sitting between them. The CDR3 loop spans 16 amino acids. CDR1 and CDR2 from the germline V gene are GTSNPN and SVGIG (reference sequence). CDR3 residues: CAWSVGPQGLNTEAFF. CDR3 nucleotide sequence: TGTGCCTGGAGTGTAGGCCCACAGGGCCTGAACACTGAAGCTTTCTTT.

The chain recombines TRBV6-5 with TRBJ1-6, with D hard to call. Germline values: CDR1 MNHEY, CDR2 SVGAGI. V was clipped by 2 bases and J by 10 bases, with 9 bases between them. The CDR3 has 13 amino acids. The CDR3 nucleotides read TGTGCCAGCAGTTACAAGGAGTTCTCACCCCTCCACTTT. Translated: CASSYKEFSPLHF.

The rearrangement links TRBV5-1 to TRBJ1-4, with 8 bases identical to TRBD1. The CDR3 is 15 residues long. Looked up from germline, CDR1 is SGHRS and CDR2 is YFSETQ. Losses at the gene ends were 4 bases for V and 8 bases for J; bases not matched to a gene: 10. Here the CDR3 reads CASSDSGGAPEKLFF. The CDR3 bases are TGCGCCAGCAGCGACTCAGGGGGCGCCCCCGAAAAACTGTTTTTT.

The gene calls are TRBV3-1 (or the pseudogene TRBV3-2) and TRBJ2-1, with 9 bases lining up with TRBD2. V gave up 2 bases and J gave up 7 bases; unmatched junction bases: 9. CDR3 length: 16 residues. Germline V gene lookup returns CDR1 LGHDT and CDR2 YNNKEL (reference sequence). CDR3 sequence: CASSQPRLADDNEQFF. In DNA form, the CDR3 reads TGTGCCAGCAGCCAACCCCGACTAGCGGACGATAATGAGCAGTTCTTC.

CDR3 region: CASSSPNYRGHDQPQHF. The CDR3 coding sequence is TGTGCCAGCAGTTCCCCGAACTACAGGGGGCATGATCAGCCCCAGCATTTT. This chain links TRBV28 with TRBJ1-5; 9 nucleotides match TRBD1. The junction had 12 bases not matched to a gene; V was cut back by 4 bases and J by 5 bases. The CDR3 has 17 amino acids. Germline assignment: CDR1 MDHEN and CDR2 SYDVKM.